A selection of T cell receptor beta chains follows, all from one sample in a study of T cells in Graves' hyperthyroidism and ophthalmopathy. TCRdb passed the multiplex PCR reads through MiXCR, listing each CDR3 protein once. The repertoire includes around 400,000 distinct CDR3 sequences, approximately 25% of them detected once, and 73% sits in the top ten. Sample: blood. The receptor source for this set is a man aged 50-60 years with Graves' hyperthyroidism. CDR3s include the opening cysteine and the closing phenylalanine or tryptophan. The order of the fields is clone size, D gene, V gene, CDR3 protein. A D gene is named only where the DNA matches it firmly. Size is stated for part of the rows, as once, few or many counts, or as a class when the clone is expanded.

clone size: -
D gene: TRBD1
V gene: TRBV6-2/TRBV6-3
CDR3 protein: CASSLFSSPGQINYEQYF

clone size: few
D gene: TRBD1
V gene: TRBV7-2
CDR3 protein: CASSLSGGWDIQYF

clone size: -
D gene: TRBD2
V gene: TRBV2
CDR3 protein: CASRDGLAGYNEQFF

clone size: many
D gene: TRBD2
V gene: TRBV11-3
CDR3 protein: CASSGSGTTALHSEQFF

clone size: -
D gene: -
V gene: TRBV29-1
CDR3 protein: CSVAWEEAEAFF

clone size: -
D gene: -
V gene: TRBV19
CDR3 protein: CASSGAYEYKQFF

clone size: -
D gene: TRBD1
V gene: TRBV11-2
CDR3 protein: CASSLADRGYSGANVLTF

clone size: few
D gene: -
V gene: TRBV5-1
CDR3 protein: CASSLTDPRSDEAFF

clone size: -
D gene: -
V gene: TRBV9
CDR3 protein: CASSAGPNGYTF

clone size: few
D gene: TRBD1
V gene: TRBV7-3
CDR3 protein: CASSLRAPGQAVNEQFF

clone size: -
D gene: -
V gene: TRBV7-9
CDR3 protein: CASSWVQVNTEAFF

clone size: -
D gene: -
V gene: TRBV3-1
CDR3 protein: CASSQNPPYNEAFF

clone size: few
D gene: -
V gene: TRBV7-9
CDR3 protein: CASSVQAFGNTGELFF

clone size: few
D gene: -
V gene: TRBV30
CDR3 protein: CAWSRLNTEAFF

clone size: few
D gene: TRBD2
V gene: TRBV12-5
CDR3 protein: CASGARGAGASYNEQFF

clone size: -
D gene: -
V gene: TRBV30
CDR3 protein: CAWSVTGYGTQYF

clone size: -
D gene: -
V gene: TRBV29-1
CDR3 protein: CSAQRQSYGYTF

clone size: -
D gene: -
V gene: TRBV29-1
CDR3 protein: CSVESTGRYQETQYF

clone size: -
D gene: -
V gene: TRBV3-1
CDR3 protein: CASSQTPGEQFF

clone size: many
D gene: -
V gene: TRBV7-2
CDR3 protein: CASSLGVQETQYF

clone size: -
D gene: TRBD2
V gene: TRBV19
CDR3 protein: CASSMGLAGRAYQETQYF

clone size: few
D gene: TRBD2
V gene: TRBV7-3
CDR3 protein: CASSTLAEETQYF

clone size: -
D gene: TRBD2
V gene: TRBV9
CDR3 protein: CASSPKAGVLNEQFF

clone size: -
D gene: TRBD1
V gene: TRBV3-1
CDR3 protein: CASSQVNRGPGNTEAFF

clone size: many
D gene: -
V gene: TRBV7-6
CDR3 protein: CASSLALGDGYNEQFF

clone size: many
D gene: -
V gene: TRBV6-1
CDR3 protein: CASRGPSSYEQYF

clone size: -
D gene: TRBD2
V gene: TRBV27
CDR3 protein: CASMGLAGGYPIYEQYF

clone size: few
D gene: -
V gene: TRBV6-1
CDR3 protein: CASSALTGSGFTDTQYF

clone size: -
D gene: TRBD2
V gene: TRBV20-1
CDR3 protein: CSARGSSGTFYNEQFF

clone size: many
D gene: -
V gene: TRBV19
CDR3 protein: CASSGRANTEAFF

clone size: few
D gene: -
V gene: TRBV20-1
CDR3 protein: CSAEGRNEQYF

clone size: few
D gene: -
V gene: TRBV27
CDR3 protein: CASREEPYGYTF

clone size: -
D gene: TRBD1
V gene: TRBV29-1
CDR3 protein: CSARQGTYEQYF

clone size: few
D gene: -
V gene: TRBV15
CDR3 protein: CATSVTGFEQYF

clone size: many
D gene: -
V gene: TRBV18
CDR3 protein: CASSPGSESYNEQFF

clone size: -
D gene: -
V gene: TRBV12-3/TRBV12-4
CDR3 protein: CASKLGPNTEAFF

clone size: few
D gene: TRBD1
V gene: TRBV30
CDR3 protein: CAWGTGRRDTQYF

clone size: many
D gene: -
V gene: TRBV11-2
CDR3 protein: CASSIQGIGTDTQYF

clone size: few
D gene: TRBD2
V gene: TRBV7-6
CDR3 protein: CASSLPSGSETQYF

clone size: -
D gene: TRBD2
V gene: TRBV20-1
CDR3 protein: CSAPPGGANTGELFF

clone size: few
D gene: -
V gene: TRBV4-1
CDR3 protein: CASSHQDGEQYF

clone size: -
D gene: TRBD2
V gene: TRBV24-1
CDR3 protein: CATSPGLAGGETQYF

clone size: -
D gene: TRBD2
V gene: TRBV7-9
CDR3 protein: CASGSGSDDQETQYF

clone size: many
D gene: -
V gene: TRBV29-1
CDR3 protein: CSCDRMGKGETQYF

clone size: many
D gene: -
V gene: TRBV4-2
CDR3 protein: CASSQDRANLGNTEAFF

clone size: many
D gene: -
V gene: TRBV18
CDR3 protein: CASSLSGIKETQYF

clone size: many
D gene: -
V gene: TRBV12-3/TRBV12-4
CDR3 protein: CASNIGSYNEQFF

clone size: few
D gene: -
V gene: TRBV2
CDR3 protein: CASSEARKDGDNEKLFF

clone size: few
D gene: -
V gene: TRBV12-3/TRBV12-4
CDR3 protein: CASSFGILGNYGYTF

clone size: -
D gene: TRBD1
V gene: TRBV12-3/TRBV12-4
CDR3 protein: CASSQGAKLFF

clone size: many
D gene: -
V gene: TRBV28
CDR3 protein: CASRSSYNEQFF

clone size: few
D gene: -
V gene: TRBV7-9
CDR3 protein: CASSTYQAKETQYF

clone size: -
D gene: TRBD1
V gene: TRBV27
CDR3 protein: CASRRGQGTGELFF

clone size: many
D gene: -
V gene: TRBV12-3/TRBV12-4
CDR3 protein: CASSLVGSEQFF